The 21 T cell receptor beta chains below come from one sample, sequenced in a study of yellow fever vaccine responses in identical twins. TCRdb called the RT-PCR reads again in MiXCR, with one record for every CDR3 protein. The table has around 3,500 distinct CDR3 sequences, 80% to 85% seen once. The sequencing used T cells from blood (PBMCs), unsorted or a sorted subset (not recorded which), collected before or after yellow fever vaccination (not recorded which). All receptors derive from a woman aged 18-35 years who received the yellow fever vaccine.

The chain carries TRBV20-1 and TRBJ2-1, with D unclear. This CDR3 comprises 12 residues. Germline V gene sequence: CDR1 DFQATT, CDR2 SNEGSKA (reference sequence). Trimming removed 0 bases at V and 8 bases at J, with 8 bases between. The CDR3 coding sequence is TGCAGTGCTAGAGATATTTCCTATGAGCAGTTCTTC. Translation gives CSARDISYEQFF.

The rearrangement joins TRBV6-2 or TRBV6-3 to TRBJ2-3, with 7 bases that match TRBD2. CDR1 and CDR2 (germline): MNHEY, SVGEGT. The J segment lost 0 bases and the V segment lost 2 bases, leaving 8 bases of the junction unmatched. The CDR3 extends over 17 amino acids. CDR3 nucleotides: TGTGCCAGCAGTTACGCCCTGGGACTACATAGCACAGATACGCAGTATTTT. Residues: CASSYALGLHSTDTQYF.

The CDR3 spells CASSLGLSEQFF. DNA of the CDR3: TGTGCCAGCAGCCTCGGACTATCAGAGCAGTTCTTC. The chain combines TRBV7-3 with TRBJ2-1; perhaps TRBD2 as D (6 bases). Germline lookup yields CDR1 SGHTA and CDR2 FQGTGA. Trimming removed 5 bases at V and 10 bases at J, with 12 bases between. The CDR3 covers 12 residues. Looking up the rest from reference TRBV7-3 and TRBJ2-1 gives the full variable domain: GAGVSQTPSNKVTEKGKYVELRCDPISGHTALYWYRQSLGQGPEFLIYFQGTGAADDSGLPNDRFFAVRPEGSVSTLKIQRTERGDSAVYLCASSLGLSEQFFGPGTRLTVL.

The gene calls are TRBV7-2 and TRBJ2-3, with D perhaps matching TRBD1 (6 bases). Germline loops: CDR1 SGHTA, CDR2 FQGNSA. Trimming removed 0 bases at V and 2 bases at J, with 9 bases between. The CDR3 length is 15 residues. The CDR3, as DNA: TGTGCCAGCAGCTTAGCGGGGGCTACCACAGATACGCAGTATTTT. It codes for CASSLAGATTDTQYF.

The gene calls are TRBV11-1 and TRBJ2-7, with D unclear. V lost 3 bases and J 3 bases, leaving 3 bases between the germline ends. Germline CDR1 reads SGHAT; CDR2 reads FQDESV (reference sequence). The CDR3 spans 11 residues. CDR3 loop: CASSFIYEQYF. CDR3 DNA sequence: TGTGCCAGCAGCTTCATCTACGAGCAGTACTTC.

The chain combines TRBV29-1 with TRBJ2-1; 10 positions agree with TRBD2. The CDR3 consists of 12 residues. Per germline, CDR1 SQVTM and CDR2 ANQGSEA. V lost 6 bases and J lost 15; bases outside the gene matches: 11. The CDR3 loop reads CSVPTTSGPLFF. CDR3 DNA sequence: TGCAGCGTCCCTACGACTAGCGGGCCACTGTTCTTC.

V is TRBV29-1 and J is TRBJ2-1; 8 bases match TRBD2. This CDR3 is built from 13 residues. CDR1 is SQVTM and CDR2 is ANQGSEA in the germline V gene. The trim removed 7 bases at V and 3 bases at J, leaving 5 bases unmatched. The CDR3 protein is CSAAGLGYNEQFF. The CDR3 nucleotides are TGCAGCGCCGCGGGACTAGGCTACAATGAGCAGTTCTTC.

CDR3 region: CASSRANEQFF. The CDR3 coding sequence is TGTGCCAGCAGTAGAGCGAATGAGCAGTTCTTC. J is TRBJ2-1 and V is TRBV7-2; no firm D call. Trimming shortened V by 6 bases and J by 7 bases, and 7 bases separated the two germline ends. The CDR3 consists of 11 residues. The germline gives CDR1 SGHTA, CDR2 FQGNSA.

The CDR3 here is CSASDRLGETQYF. For the CDR3, the DNA is TGCAGTGCTAGCGATAGACTTGGCGAGACCCAGTACTTC. The V and J genes are TRBV20-1 and TRBJ2-5; D is ambiguous. Germline CDR1 DFQATT, CDR2 SNEGSKA (reference sequence). Trimming removed 3 bases from V and 5 bases from J, with 13 bases in between. This CDR3 has 13 residues.

CDR3 sequence reads: CASSDAEPSYNEQFF. The CDR3 nucleotides are TGTGCCAGCAGTGACGCGGAGCCCTCCTACAATGAGCAGTTCTTC. This chain joins TRBV11-1 and TRBJ2-1; D is ambiguous. CDR1 is SGHAT and CDR2 is FQDESV in the germline V gene (reference sequence). CDR3 length: 15 amino acids. V lost 6 bases and J lost 0, with 12 bases in between.

This clonotype was picked up one time. The chain uses TRBV11-3 and TRBJ1-1; D not certain. This CDR3 is 13 amino acids long. The ends were cut back, 1 base at V and 1 base at J, with 4 bases in the middle. Germline V CDR1 and CDR2: SGHNT, YENEEA. The chain's CDR3 is CASSLAQNTEAFF. The CDR3, as DNA: TGTGCCAGCAGCTTAGCCCAGAACACTGAAGCTTTCTTT.

CDR3 amino acids: CASCRTGGDNQPQHF. The DNA for the CDR3 is TGTGCCAGCTGCCGGACAGGGGGCGACAATCAGCCCCAGCATTTT. V gene TRBV27 combines with J gene TRBJ1-5; TRBD1 matches 11 bases. The CDR3 contains 15 residues. CDR1 and CDR2 (germline): MNHEY, SMNVEV (reference sequence). The V gene end was trimmed by 8 bases and the J gene end by 3 bases; junction bases not matched to a gene: 6.

This clonotype was observed a handful of times. The CDR3 DNA reads as TGTGCCAGCAGCTTAGACCCGCGCGAGGTAGCGGCCTACAATGAGCAGTTCTTC. Residues: CASSLDPREVAAYNEQFF. The V call is TRBV7-6, the J call TRBJ2-1; the D gene is possibly TRBD2 (6 bases). Looked up from germline, CDR1 is SGHVS and CDR2 is FNYEAQ. The ends were cut back, 1 base at V and 2 bases at J, with 18 bases in the middle. CDR3 size: 18 residues.

This clonotype was detected only once. The V gene is TRBV19, the J gene TRBJ2-1; 9 bases are a match to TRBD2. CDR3 length equals 15 residues. Germline V gives CDR1 LNHDA, CDR2 SQIVND (reference sequence). With V trimmed by 7 bases and J by 0 bases, 4 bases remained unmatched. For the CDR3, the DNA is TGTGCCAGTACTGATAGCGGGGGCTCCTACAATGAGCAGTTCTTC. As protein: CASTDSGGSYNEQFF.

The chain recombines TRBV24-1 with TRBJ2-1; no firm D call. The length of the CDR3 is 12 residues. V was shortened by 3 bases and J by 6 bases, with 5 bases between the two germline ends. The germline V gene encodes CDR1 KGHDR and CDR2 SFDVKD. CDR3 coding DNA: TGTGCCACCAGTGATGGTACCAATGAGCAGTTCTTC. Residues: CATSDGTNEQFF.

The chain carries TRBV5-5 and TRBJ2-5; D call uncertain. Germline V gives CDR1 SGHKS, CDR2 YYEKEE (reference sequence). V lost 0 bases, J lost 2 bases, and 8 bases lay in between. CDR3 size: 14 residues. DNA for the CDR3: TGTGCCAGCAGCTTGGCGGACGGACAAGAGACCCAGTACTTC. Translating gives CASSLADGQETQYF.

V usage is TRBV15 and J usage is TRBJ2-1, with 12 bases lining up with TRBD2. The ends lost 5 bases at V and 7 bases at J; junction bases unmatched: 6. CDR3 length: 15 amino acids. Germline V lookup: CDR1 LNHNV, CDR2 YYDKDF (reference sequence). DNA of the CDR3: TGTGCCACCAGCCGAACTAGCGGGGGGCCGAATGAGCAGTTCTTC. Amino acid sequence: CATSRTSGGPNEQFF. The whole variable domain, remainder taken from reference TRBV15 and TRBJ2-1, is DAMVIQNPRYQVTQFGKPVTLSCSQTLNHNVMYWYQQKSSQAPKLLFHYYDKDFNNEADTPDNFQSRRPNTSFCFLDIRSPGLGDTAMYLCATSRTSGGPNEQFFGPGTRLTVL.

The chain joins TRBV28 to TRBJ1-1, with D possibly matching TRBD1 (5 bases). V lost 3 bases to trimming and J lost 5 bases, with 13 bases between them. Per germline, CDR1 MDHEN and CDR2 SYDVKM. There are 14 residues in the CDR3. CDR3 DNA: TGTGCCAGCAGTTTTTGGAGGGGAAGGACTGAAGCTTTCTTT. Translation gives CASSFWRGRTEAFF.

CDR3 coding DNA: TGTGCCAGCAGCCCGTTGGGGGGGCCCTCCTACAATGAGCAGTTCTTC. This encodes CASSPLGGPSYNEQFF. The V and J genes are TRBV14 and TRBJ2-1, with D perhaps TRBD2 (7 bases). The CDR3 is made up of 16 amino acids. CDR1 is SGHDN and CDR2 is FVKESK in the germline V gene. The germline V and J ends were trimmed by 4 bases and 0 bases, with 13 bases remaining between them.

The V and J genes are TRBV28 and TRBJ2-7; 11 positions match TRBD2. Trimming cost V 5 bases and J 0 bases; bases outside gene matches: 9. The length of the CDR3 is 17 residues. The germline gives CDR1 MDHEN, CDR2 SYDVKM. CDR3 in amino acids: CASSPLTSGISSYEQYF. The DNA for the CDR3 is TGTGCCAGCAGTCCGCTGACTAGCGGGATAAGCTCCTACGAGCAGTACTTC.

The chain combines TRBV11-1 with TRBJ1-1, with D possibly TRBD1 on 5 matching bases. Looked up from germline, CDR1 is SGHAT and CDR2 is FQDESV (reference sequence). V was cut by 2 bases and J by 5 bases, with 12 bases left in between. The length of the CDR3 is 14 residues. CDR3 amino acids: CASSLMGEATEAFF. CDR3 nucleotide sequence: TGTGCCAGCAGCTTAATGGGGGAAGCGACTGAAGCTTTCTTT. Supplemented by reference TRBV11-1 and TRBJ1-1, the full variable domain reads EAEVAQSPRYKITEKSQAVAFWCDPISGHATLYWYRQILGQGPELLVQFQDESVVDDSQLPKDRFSAERLKGVDSTLKIQPAELGDSAMYLCASSLMGEATEAFFGQGTRLTVV.